The next 17 T cell receptor beta chains were all read from a single sample in a study of blood T cell repertoires in COVID-19 (dated by TCRdb to between 2020 and 2021). Library construction relied on the immunoSEQ multiplex PCR assay. The immuneACCESS repertoire file appears here via TCRdb, limited to in-frame rearrangements. These files lack a portion of the clones; in checked studies, under half of the deficit traces to unresolved V genes, and the cause of the others is not known. The sample table records 150,000 to 200,000 clones; 80% to 90% of these occur just once. The ten biggest clones cover approximately 2.6% of the sample. Sequenced input: peripheral blood. The receptors stem from a woman older than 75 with COVID-19, enrolled during active disease.

J is TRBJ1-2 and V is TRBV7-9; possible D gene TRBD1, 5 bases. This CDR3 region has 17 residues. Germline CDR1 is SEHNR and CDR2 is FQNEAQ (reference sequence). Trimming pared 5 bases from V and 2 bases from J, leaving 21 bases between. In nucleotides, the CDR3 is TGTGCCAGCAGCCAGGTCGGCAGTTTAGGGGCCAACTATGGCTACACCTTC. It translates to CASSQVGSLGANYGYTF.

The rearrangement links TRBV5-4 to TRBJ2-7; TRBD2 might be the D (5 bases). Germline CDR1 reads SGHNT; CDR2 reads YYREEE (reference sequence). V was pared by 0 bases and J by 2 bases, with 9 bases between. The CDR3 length is 14 residues. For the CDR3, the DNA is TGTGCCAGCAGCTTGGGTCGGGATACCTACGAGCAGTACTTC. This codes for CASSLGRDTYEQYF.

This chain uses TRBV23-1 with TRBJ1-1; 10 nucleotides line up with TRBD1. TRBV23-1 is classed as an ORF, of uncertain function. The J segment lost 5 bases and the V segment lost 1 base, leaving 7 bases of the junction unmatched. CDR3 length equals 16 residues. Here the CDR3 DNA reads TGCGCCAGCAGTCAATGGAGGGACAGGGGCTGGACTGAAGCTTTCTTT. Its translation: CASSQWRDRGWTEAFF.

This clone appeared a few times. The V gene is TRBV30, the J gene TRBJ1-2; TRBD1 matches at 10 bases. The CDR3 totals 13 residues. Germline lookup yields CDR1 GTSNPN and CDR2 SVGIG (reference sequence). Trimming removed 5 bases from V and 8 bases from J; junction bases left unmatched: 8. The chain's CDR3 is CAWDPGTGAGYTF. CDR3 sequence (DNA): TGTGCCTGGGACCCCGGGACAGGGGCAGGCTACACCTTC.

The rearrangement links TRBV6-5 to TRBJ1-2, with D possibly being TRBD1 (6 bases). The CDR3 is 15 residues long. The germline V gene encodes CDR1 MNHEY and CDR2 SVGAGI. Trimming stripped 6 bases from V and 0 bases from J, with 14 bases between. CDR3 DNA sequence: TGTGCCAGCAGCCTGACAGGCCCTGCTAACTATGGCTACACCTTC. Encoded protein: CASSLTGPANYGYTF.

The count of this clone is one. This sequence joins TRBV29-1 and TRBJ2-5; D is possibly TRBD1 (6 bases). The CDR3 runs to 11 residues. Deletions cut 4 bases from V and 3 bases from J, with 6 bases between. Germline V gives CDR1 SQVTM, CDR2 ANQGSEA. CDR3 nucleotides: TGCAGCGTTGGGACAGAAGAGACCCAGTACTTC. Translating gives CSVGTEETQYF.

This clone was counted only a few times. The chain uses TRBV7-6 and TRBJ1-1; maybe TRBD1 (5 bases). With 5 bases removed from V and 0 bases from J, the gap between germline ends came to 13 bases. The length of the CDR3 is 15 residues. Germline V gene sequence: CDR1 SGHVS, CDR2 FNYEAQ. As DNA, the CDR3 is TGTGCCAGCAGCAAAGGGGCAAGTATGAACACTGAAGCTTTCTTT. Translated: CASSKGASMNTEAFF. Combining the CDR3 with reference TRBV7-6 and TRBJ1-1 gives the whole variable domain GAGVSQSPRYKVTKRGQDVALRCDPISGHVSLYWYRQALGQGPEFLTYFNYEAQQDKSGLPNDRFSAERPEGSISTLTIQRTEQRDSAMYRCASSKGASMNTEAFFGQGTRLTVV.

The V gene is TRBV5-1, the J gene TRBJ2-1; possible D gene TRBD2, 6 bases. The CDR3 has 14 residues. Between the trimmed V and J ends, which lost 4 bases and 7 bases, there was a span of 15 bases. Germline V gene lookup returns CDR1 SGHRS and CDR2 YFSETQ. CDR3 nucleotides: TGCGCCAGCAGCCCAGGAGGGACCGGGAATGAGCAGTTCTTC. Translation gives CASSPGGTGNEQFF.

The chain carries TRBV19 and TRBJ2-7, with D unclear. Trimming left V 3 bases short and J 3 bases short, with 12 bases between. The CDR3 loop spans 14 amino acids. CDR1 is LNHDA, CDR2 SQIVND, per germline (reference sequence). DNA for the CDR3: TGTGCCAGTAGTATTTCAGGCAAAGTCTACGAGCAGTACTTC. It codes for CASSISGKVYEQYF.

The chain joins TRBV7-2 to TRBJ2-1; TRBD2 matches at 10 bases. V lost 5 bases to trimming and J lost 1 base; unmatched junction nucleotides: 2. This CDR3 has 15 residues. Per the germline V gene, CDR1 is SGHTA and CDR2 is FQGNSA. The CDR3 reads CASSTSGTSYNEQFF. CDR3 nucleotides: TGTGCCAGCAGCACTAGCGGGACTTCCTACAATGAGCAGTTCTTC.

The count of this clone is one. The chain combines TRBV27 with TRBJ1-1; D perhaps matches TRBD1 (5 bases). V gave up 1 base and J gave up 0 bases, with 18 bases separating them. This CDR3 has 18 residues. The germline V gene encodes CDR1 MNHEY and CDR2 SMNVEV (reference sequence). The CDR3 region is CASSLFSRRWGVNTEAFF. In DNA, the CDR3 is TGTGCCAGCAGTTTATTCTCTAGACGGTGGGGGGTGAACACTGAAGCTTTCTTT.

The chain couples TRBV6-2 or TRBV6-3 to TRBJ2-5; a possible D gene is TRBD2 (6 bases). The CDR3 has 14 amino acids. Germline V CDR1 and CDR2: MNHEY, SVGEGT. V lost 6 bases, J lost 7 bases, and 18 bases lay in between. The DNA of the CDR3 is TGTGCCAGCAGCCAAACGGACGGGAGTGGGACCCAGTACTTC. Protein product: CASSQTDGSGTQYF.

The chain combines TRBV18 with TRBJ2-7, with 7 bases aligning to TRBD1. V lost 5 bases and J lost 4; bases outside the gene matches: 11. CDR3 length: 15 amino acids. The germline V gene encodes CDR1 KGHSH and CDR2 LQKENI. The CDR3 DNA reads as TGTGCCAGCTCATCCGACGCCACAGGGGCGTACGAGCAGTACTTC. This sequence encodes CASSSDATGAYEQYF.

This chain connects TRBV2 to TRBJ1-2; D is possibly TRBD1 (5 bases). V shed 4 bases and J shed 4 bases, with 13 bases lying between them. This CDR3 is 14 amino acids long. The germline CDR1 and CDR2 sequences are SNHLY and FYNNEI. CDR3 amino acids: CASSAMGLVYGYTF. The CDR3 DNA reads TGTGCCAGCAGTGCAATGGGGCTCGTCTATGGCTACACCTTC.

The chain combines TRBV10-3 with TRBJ1-2; D is ambiguous. The CDR3 loop spans 15 amino acids. The V gene lost 3 bases and the J gene lost 4 bases, with 15 bases spanning the gap. CDR1 and CDR2 (germline): ENHRY, SYGVKD. CDR3 sequence: CAISDLGAPFYGYTF. In DNA form, the CDR3 reads TGTGCCATCAGTGACCTCGGAGCCCCCTTCTATGGCTACACCTTC.

This chain links TRBV6-5 with TRBJ1-3; no clear D gene. This CDR3 contains 14 residues. Germline-derived CDR1 and CDR2 are MNHEY and SVGAGI. V lost 7 bases and J 1 base, leaving 11 bases between the germline ends. DNA of the CDR3: TGTGCCAGCACCGATCCGGGATCTGGAAACACCATATATTTT. Protein sequence: CASTDPGSGNTIYF.

V usage is TRBV11-3 and J usage is TRBJ2-1; 7 bases agree with TRBD2. Germline-derived CDR1 and CDR2 are SGHNT and YENEEA. This CDR3 has 15 residues. Unmatched junction bases numbered 6, after V lost 0 bases and J lost 7 bases. The CDR3 DNA reads TGTGCCAGCAGCTTAGAAGGGAGGGGTATTAATGAGCAGTTCTTC. Amino acid sequence: CASSLEGRGINEQFF.